The table lists the clone carrying this TCR beta chain with many counts. The antigen is undetermined. The CDR3 totals 17 residues. The germline CDR1 and CDR2 sequences are LNHNV and YYDKDF (reference sequence). V lost 2 bases to trimming and J lost 7 bases; unmatched junction nucleotides: 12. Amplification targeted TCR beta CDR3 regions from RNA transcripts. First-round RT-PCR with HTBI primers amplified the TCR CDR3 region. TCRdb called the multiplex PCR reads again in MiXCR, with one record for every CDR3 protein. Of 300,000 to 450,000 distinct CDR3 sequences in the sample, around 13% were seen once. This entry comes from a study of T cells in Graves' hyperthyroidism and ophthalmopathy. Study-wide context: Once the initial diagnosis was made, peripheral blood was obtained before any treatment.

Study-level results: Blood samples included most of the expanded thyroid clonotypes exceeding 0.001.

Each ophthalmopathy patient scored at least 3 on the Clinical Activity Score and at least 4 on NOSPECS grade, with duration under 3 months. Uncontrolled infection, other autoimmune disease, pregnancy or lactation disqualified patients from enrolment. Sequencing was performed on blood. The chain combines TRBV15 with TRBJ1-4; 8 bases are shared with TRBD1. The TCR originated in a woman in her twenties or thirties with Graves' ophthalmopathy. Here the CDR3 reads CATSRNFRQGTAEKLFF. The DNA for the CDR3 is TGTGCCACCAGCAGAAATTTCCGACAGGGGACCGCTGAAAAACTGTTTTTT.